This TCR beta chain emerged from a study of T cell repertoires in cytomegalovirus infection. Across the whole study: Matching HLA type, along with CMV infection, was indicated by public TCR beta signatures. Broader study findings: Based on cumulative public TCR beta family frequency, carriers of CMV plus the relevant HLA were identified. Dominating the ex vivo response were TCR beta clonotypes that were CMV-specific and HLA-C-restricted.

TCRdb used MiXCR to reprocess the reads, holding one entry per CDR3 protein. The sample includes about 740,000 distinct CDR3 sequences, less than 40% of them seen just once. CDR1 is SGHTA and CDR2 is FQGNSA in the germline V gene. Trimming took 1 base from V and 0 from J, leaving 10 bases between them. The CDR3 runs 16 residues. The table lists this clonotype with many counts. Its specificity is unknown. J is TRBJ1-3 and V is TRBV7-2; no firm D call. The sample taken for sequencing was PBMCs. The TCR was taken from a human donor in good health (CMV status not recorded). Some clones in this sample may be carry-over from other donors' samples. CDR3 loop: CASSLGGRTSGNTIYF. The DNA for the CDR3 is TGTGCCAGCAGCTTAGGTGGCAGGACCTCTGGAAACACCATATATTTT.